Each of the 30 T cell receptor beta chains below was sequenced from the same sample in a study of cytomegalovirus exposure and HLA in healthy donors. This table comes from immunoSEQ multiplex PCR, and its TCRdb copy is limited to in-frame clones, with some not included. The table has 100,000 or so clones, about 95% seen once; the top ten hold approximately 1%. The sample taken for sequencing was PBMCs. The origin of the receptors is a woman aged 18-35 years in good health and CMV-seronegative.

The table lists this clone with a few counts. This chain links TRBV19 with TRBJ1-2, with 7 bases that match TRBD1. The V gene end was trimmed by 6 bases and the J gene end by 3 bases; junction bases not matched to a gene: 19. CDR1 LNHDA and CDR2 SQIVND come from the germline V gene (reference sequence). The length of the CDR3 is 18 residues. CDR3 sequence (DNA): TGTGCCAGTAGCCCAGGTGGGCGAGGGGGCAGTTTTTACTATGGCTACACCTTC. Its protein product is CASSPGGRGGSFYYGYTF.

CDR3 residues: CASSQRQGPTEAFF. The CDR3 bases are TGTGCCAGCAGCCAGAGACAGGGCCCCACTGAAGCTTTCTTT. The V gene is TRBV14, the J gene TRBJ1-1, with TRBD1 matching 7 bases. CDR3 length equals 14 residues. J gave up 4 bases and V 3 bases, and 5 bases lay outside the gene matches. Germline V gene lookup returns CDR1 SGHDN and CDR2 FVKESK.

V is TRBV7-8 and J is TRBJ1-6; D possibly corresponds to TRBD1 (6 bases). Per the germline V gene, CDR1 is SGHVS and CDR2 is FQNEAQ. The V gene lost 1 base and the J gene lost 10 bases, with 14 bases spanning the gap. The CDR3 loop spans 15 amino acids. The CDR3 protein is CASSLDRVVGSPLHF. The CDR3, as DNA: TGTGCCAGCAGCTTAGACAGGGTGGTGGGATCACCCCTCCACTTT.

The V gene is TRBV21-1, the J gene TRBJ1-1. TRBV21-1 is described as a pseudogene. The CDR3 runs 10 residues. The CDR3 nucleotides read TGTGCCAGCGACTTTACTGAAGCTTTCTTT. Its translation is CASDFTEAFF.

This sequence joins TRBV4-3 and TRBJ1-2; 11 bases agree with TRBD1. With V trimmed by 1 base and J by 6 bases, 7 bases remained unmatched. Germline V gene lookup returns CDR1 LGHNA and CDR2 YSLEER. The CDR3 has 16 residues. The CDR3 nucleotides read TGCGCCAGCAGCCAAGTTTCGGACAGGGGGCTTCATGGCTACACCTTC. Encoded protein: CASSQVSDRGLHGYTF.

This chain links TRBV30 with TRBJ1-1; D is unresolved. Trimming took off 5 bases at V and 0 bases at J, with 10 bases between the two ends. Germline lookup yields CDR1 GTSNPN and CDR2 SVGIG (reference sequence). CDR3 length: 13 amino acids. The CDR3 reads CAWETQVNTEAFF. The CDR3 DNA follows: TGTGCCTGGGAAACTCAGGTGAACACTGAAGCTTTCTTT.

The CDR3 spells CASSMNFGGDEQYF. CDR3 DNA sequence: TGTGCCAGTAGTATGAATTTCGGGGGAGACGAGCAGTACTTC. The rearrangement joins TRBV19 to TRBJ2-7, with D possibly matching TRBD2 (6 bases). V was pared by 3 bases and J by 5 bases, with 14 bases between. Germline CDR1 and CDR2: LNHDA and SQIVND (reference sequence). The CDR3 covers 14 residues.

This clone was counted between two and nine times. The CDR3 DNA reads TGTGCCAGCAGTTTATCGATAGGGCAGGGGTCGAGTGGCTACACCTTC. It translates to CASSLSIGQGSSGYTF. V and J are TRBV27 and TRBJ1-2, with a possible D match to TRBD1 (6 bases). The CDR3 is 16 residues long. V lost 0 bases, J lost 7 bases, and 18 bases lay in between. Germline CDR1 is MNHEY and CDR2 is SMNVEV (reference sequence).

The chain employs TRBV5-1 and TRBJ2-1; TRBD2 might be the D (6 bases). The germline V gene has CDR1 SGHRS and CDR2 YFSETQ. V was pared by 6 bases and J by 6 bases, with 16 bases between. The CDR3 has 14 amino acids. CDR3 sequence (DNA): TGCGCCAGCATTGGAGGTGGGGGGAGCAATGAGCAGTTCTTC. Its protein is CASIGGGGSNEQFF.

This chain links TRBV27 with TRBJ1-2; 11 nucleotides agree with TRBD1. This CDR3 has 15 residues. The germline V gene encodes CDR1 MNHEY and CDR2 SMNVEV (reference sequence). Unmatched junction bases numbered 5, after V lost 5 bases and J lost 3 bases. CDR3 in amino acids: CASSTGQGADYGYTF. CDR3 coding DNA: TGTGCCAGCAGTACCGGACAGGGGGCTGACTATGGCTACACCTTC.

The chain combines TRBV6-5 with TRBJ1-6; perhaps TRBD1 as D (5 bases). The CDR3 runs 14 residues. Germline CDR1 reads MNHEY; CDR2 reads SVGAGI. V dropped 2 bases and J dropped 7 bases, with 9 bases sitting between them. For the CDR3, the DNA is TGTGCCAGCAGTTACACGCAGGGCAATTCACCCCTCCACTTT. Amino acid sequence: CASSYTQGNSPLHF.

The chain employs TRBV2 and TRBJ2-5; 7 nucleotides match TRBD2. This CDR3 is 16 amino acids long. Germline assignment: CDR1 SNHLY and CDR2 FYNNEI. The junction had 6 bases not matched to a gene; V was cut back by 2 bases and J by 0 bases. This CDR3 is CASSESAGEYQETQYF. CDR3 DNA sequence: TGTGCCAGCAGTGAATCGGCGGGGGAGTACCAAGAGACCCAGTACTTC.

The CDR3 loop reads CAISESWANTEAFF. In nucleotides, the CDR3 is TGTGCCATCAGTGAGTCATGGGCCAACACTGAAGCTTTCTTT. The gene calls are TRBV10-3 and TRBJ1-1; D uncertain. CDR1 ENHRY and CDR2 SYGVKD come from the germline V gene. V gave up 0 bases and J gave up 2 bases, with 7 bases separating them. This CDR3 has 14 residues.

The J gene is TRBJ1-3, the V gene TRBV7-8; D not certain. The CDR3 contains 15 residues. Germline V gives CDR1 SGHVS, CDR2 FQNEAQ. Trimming removed 5 bases at V and 0 bases at J, with 11 bases between. CDR3 sequence reads: CASSRTRDSGNTIYF. CDR3 nucleotides: TGTGCCAGCAGCCGCACCCGGGACTCTGGAAACACCATATATTTT.

This clone came up a few times. The CDR3, as DNA: TGTGCTAGTGGTTTGGGAACCTGGGACTTCCAAGAGACCCAGTACTTC. It specifies CASGLGTWDFQETQYF. The V call is TRBV12-5, the J call TRBJ2-5; D is possibly TRBD2 (6 bases). The CDR3 spans 16 residues. V was clipped by 1 base and J by 1 base, with 13 bases between them. CDR1 and CDR2 (germline): LGHNT, FRNRAP. Filled out from reference TRBV12-5 and TRBJ2-5, the complete variable domain reads DARVTQTPRHKVTEMGQEVTMRCQPILGHNTVFWYRQTMMQGLELLAYFRNRAPLDDSGMPKDRFSAEMPDATLATLKIQPSEPRDSAVYFCASGLGTWDFQETQYFGPGTRLLVL.

The CDR3 protein is CASSQDGGRDNEQFF. The CDR3 region has the DNA TGCGCCAGCAGCCAAGATGGGGGCAGGGACAATGAGCAGTTCTTC. The V gene is TRBV4-3, the J gene TRBJ2-1; the D gene is possibly TRBD1 (6 bases). This CDR3 is built from 15 residues. Germline V CDR1 and CDR2: LGHNA, YSLEER. V was clipped by 0 bases and J by 5 bases, with 11 bases between them.

The chain combines TRBV5-1 with TRBJ2-1; 7 positions agree with TRBD2. The CDR3 spans 14 residues. CDR1 and CDR2 (germline): SGHRS, YFSETQ. The V and J ends lost 6 bases and 9 bases, in that order; junction bases with no gene match: 12. CDR3 in amino acids: CASTGGSKFGEQFF. CDR3 DNA: TGCGCCAGCACGGGCGGGAGTAAATTCGGTGAGCAGTTCTTC. Variable domain in full (rest from reference TRBV5-1 and TRBJ2-1): KAGVTQTPRYLIKTRGQQVTLSCSPISGHRSVSWYQQTPGQGLQFLFEYFSETQRNKGNFPGRFSGRQFSNSRSEMNVSTLELGDSALYLCASTGGSKFGEQFFGPGTRLTVL.

This rearrangement joins TRBV2 to TRBJ2-7; a weak D match, TRBD2 (6 bases). V lost 6 bases and J 2 bases, leaving 17 bases between the germline ends. The CDR3 loop spans 15 amino acids. The germline V gene has CDR1 SNHLY and CDR2 FYNNEI. The DNA of the CDR3 is TGTGCCAGCAGACACCCGGGACTCGTAACCTACGAGCAGTACTTC. It translates to CASRHPGLVTYEQYF.

The chain is built from TRBV6-1 and TRBJ2-7, with D perhaps matching TRBD2 (6 bases). Looked up from germline, CDR1 is MNHNS and CDR2 is SASEGT. This CDR3 comprises 13 residues. The germline V and J ends were trimmed by 2 bases and 5 bases, with 10 bases remaining between them. The CDR3 DNA is TGTGCCAGCAGTGAAAGGGAGGTGAACGAGCAGTACTTC. This codes for CASSEREVNEQYF.

This sequence joins TRBV18 and TRBJ1-2; a weak D match, TRBD1 (5 bases). This CDR3 is 13 amino acids long. The V gene lost 1 base and the J gene lost 2 bases, with 5 bases spanning the gap. From germline, CDR1 is KGHSH and CDR2 LQKENI. The CDR3 region has the DNA TGTGCCAGCTCACCACAGGGGAACTATGGCTACACCTTC. It translates to CASSPQGNYGYTF. The variable domain in full, completed from reference TRBV18 and TRBJ1-2, reads NAGVMQNPRHLVRRRGQEARLRCSPMKGHSHVYWYRQLPEEGLKFMVYLQKENIIDESGMPKERFSAEFPKEGPSILRIQQVVRGDSAAYFCASSPQGNYGYTFGSGTRLTVV.

The chain joins TRBV30 to TRBJ2-7; possibly TRBD2 for D (5 bases). Germline V CDR1 and CDR2: GTSNPN, SVGIG (reference sequence). This CDR3 has 14 amino acids. Deletions cut 4 bases from V and 2 bases from J, with 15 bases between. The CDR3 DNA reads as TGTGCCTGGATACCGTCGAGAGGGACCTACGAGCAGTACTTC. It translates to CAWIPSRGTYEQYF.

The chain joins TRBV10-2 to TRBJ2-1; TRBD1 might be the D (6 bases). Germline lookup yields CDR1 WSHSY and CDR2 SAAADI. CDR3 length: 12 amino acids. Deletions cut 5 bases from V and 9 bases from J, with 11 bases between. CDR3 DNA: TGCGCCAGCAGTATACAGGGCTTTGAGCAGTTCTTC. As protein: CASSIQGFEQFF.

The gene calls are TRBV7-8 and TRBJ2-1, with D uncertain. The CDR3 runs 14 residues. Looked up from germline, CDR1 is SGHVS and CDR2 is FQNEAQ. V was trimmed by 5 bases and J by 8 bases, leaving 16 bases between them. The CDR3 reads CASSPTGFRDEQFF. The CDR3 DNA is TGTGCCAGCAGCCCCACTGGGTTCCGGGATGAGCAGTTCTTC.

V usage is TRBV10-1 and J usage is TRBJ2-2; 9 bases are a match to TRBD1. The CDR3 has 16 amino acids. Trimming cost V 2 bases and J 1 base; bases outside gene matches: 2. The V gene's germline CDR1 is WNHNN and CDR2 SYGVQD (reference sequence). The CDR3 bases are TGCGCCAGCAGTGAGGGACAGGGGAAGAACACCGGGGAGCTGTTTTTT. It yields the protein CASSEGQGKNTGELFF.

This chain connects TRBV4-2 to TRBJ2-3; 10 bases align to TRBD2. Germline lookup yields CDR1 LGHNA and CDR2 YNFKEQ. With V trimmed by 4 bases and J by 6 bases, 10 bases remained unmatched. The CDR3 totals 16 residues. Here the CDR3 DNA reads TGTGCCAGCAGCCCGAGCGGGGGGGCGAGTTCGGATACGCAGTATTTT. It translates to CASSPSGGASSDTQYF.

The V call is TRBV4-3, the J call TRBJ2-7, with D maybe TRBD1 (5 bases). Germline values: CDR1 LGHNA, CDR2 YSLEER. The germline V and J ends were trimmed by 4 bases and 3 bases, with 19 bases remaining between them. The CDR3 sequence is 16 residues long. The CDR3 region is CASSPRLDSIYYEQYF. The CDR3 DNA is TGCGCCAGCAGCCCCAGGCTCGACAGTATTTACTACGAGCAGTACTTC.

CDR3 amino acids: CASSEVPRSNQPQHF. The CDR3 DNA sequence: TGTGCCAGCAGTGAAGTACCGAGGAGCAATCAGCCCCAGCATTTT. The V and J genes are TRBV6-1 and TRBJ1-5; D is undetermined. Between the trimmed V and J ends, which lost 1 base and 1 base, there was a span of 8 bases. The CDR3 extends over 15 amino acids. Germline CDR1 and CDR2: MNHNS and SASEGT.

This chain links TRBV18 with TRBJ2-2; 7 bases align to TRBD2. Germline assignment: CDR1 KGHSH and CDR2 LQKENI. Trimming at V came to 1 base and at J to 6 bases, leaving 5 bases not matched to a gene. This CDR3 has 15 amino acids. For the CDR3, the DNA is TGTGCCAGCTCACCACGAGCGGGGTATGCCGGGGAGCTGTTTTTT. Residues: CASSPRAGYAGELFF.

The chain uses TRBV7-2 and TRBJ2-7, with 9 nucleotides matching TRBD1. Per the germline V gene, CDR1 is SGHTA and CDR2 is FQGNSA. V was clipped by 5 bases and J by 3 bases; unmatched bases: 11. The CDR3 has 16 amino acids. This chain's CDR3 is CASSPITGGQNYEQYF. The DNA for the CDR3 is TGTGCCAGCAGCCCAATAACAGGGGGCCAAAACTACGAGCAGTACTTC.

The chain has TRBV5-4 and TRBJ1-2; 8 bases fit TRBD1. Germline trimming cut 4 bases from V and 3 bases from J; bases unmatched to any gene: 8. Germline V gene lookup returns CDR1 SGHNT and CDR2 YYREEE (reference sequence). This CDR3 spans 15 amino acids. The CDR3 is CASSTRTGGDYGYTF. For the CDR3, the DNA is TGTGCCAGCAGCACACGAACAGGGGGGGACTATGGCTACACCTTC.